This T cell receptor beta chain was captured by sequencing in a study of breast tumors, draining lymph nodes, adjacent tissues. Points on this clonotype: The germline gene is not matched at one end of the junction; a read error may be the cause.

TCRdb re-called the multiplex PCR reads with MiXCR, one entry per CDR3 protein. The table records approximately 230,000 distinct CDR3 sequences, under 40% of them present only once. Axillary draining lymph nodes of breast cancer patients supplied the node samples. This CDR3 comprises 16 residues. Germline lookup yields CDR1 SGHTA and CDR2 FQGNSA. The sequence was obtained from a female donor with breast cancer. Some clones in this sample may be carry-over from other donors' samples. Sequencing was carried out using axillary lymph node tissue. This chain joins TRBV7-2 and TRBJ2-6, with 7 bases fitting TRBD2. The CDR3 region is CASSLARSGRANVLTF. The DNA of the CDR3 is TGTGCCAGCAGTTTAGCGAGAAGCGGGAGGGCCAACGTCCTGACTTTC.